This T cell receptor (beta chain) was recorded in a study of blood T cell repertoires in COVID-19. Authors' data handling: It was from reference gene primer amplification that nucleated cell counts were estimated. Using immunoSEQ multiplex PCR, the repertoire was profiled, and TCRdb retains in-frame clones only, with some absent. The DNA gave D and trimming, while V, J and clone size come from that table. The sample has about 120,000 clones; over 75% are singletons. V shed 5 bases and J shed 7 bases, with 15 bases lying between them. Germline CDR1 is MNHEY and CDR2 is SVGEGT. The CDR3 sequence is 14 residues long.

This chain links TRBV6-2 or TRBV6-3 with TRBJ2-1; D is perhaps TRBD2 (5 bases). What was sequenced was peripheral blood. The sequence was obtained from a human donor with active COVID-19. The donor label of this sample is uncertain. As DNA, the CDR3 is TGTGCCAGCAGTAACCCCGGGGTGGGGAATGAGCAGTTCTTC. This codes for CASSNPGVGNEQFF.